One and the same sample provided the 15 T cell receptor beta chains below, sequenced in a study of early T cells in non-severe SARS-CoV-2 infection. TCRdb used MiXCR to reprocess the 5' RACE reads, holding one entry per CDR3 protein. The sample holds about 45,000 distinct CDR3 sequences; less than 15% are singletons and the top ten take about a sixth. Sequenced input: whole blood. All receptors derive from an adult who was a healthcare worker with PCR-confirmed SARS-CoV-2 infection or an uninfected control (not recorded which).

The V call is TRBV12-3 or TRBV12-4, the J call TRBJ1-1; 7 bases line up with TRBD1. Trimming at V came to 6 bases and at J to 2 bases, leaving 6 bases not matched to a gene. This CDR3 contains 14 residues. The CDR3 sequence: CASSWDRHNTEAFF. The CDR3 bases are TGTGCCAGCAGCTGGGACAGACATAACACTGAAGCTTTCTTT.

The chain combines TRBV29-1 with TRBJ2-2, with 10 positions matching TRBD2. CDR1 is SQVTM, CDR2 ANQGSEA, per germline. The CDR3 runs to 18 residues. J gave up 4 bases and V 3 bases, and 14 bases lay outside the gene matches. The CDR3 sequence: CSVEAGGQTSGRTGELFF. CDR3 in DNA: TGCAGCGTTGAGGCGGGCGGTCAGACTAGCGGGCGCACCGGGGAGCTGTTTTTT.

The chain is built from TRBV10-3 and TRBJ2-7, with D perhaps given as TRBD1 or TRBD2 (5 bases each). Deletions cut 3 bases from V and 6 bases from J, with 15 bases between. CDR1 and CDR2 (germline): ENHRY, SYGVKD. This CDR3 spans 14 amino acids. The CDR3 DNA is TGTGCCATCAGTGAAGAGGGCCCAGGGTTCGAGCAGTACTTC. It encodes CAISEEGPGFEQYF.

The chain employs TRBV7-9 and TRBJ2-7, with D uncertain. This CDR3 comprises 13 residues. Germline values: CDR1 SEHNR, CDR2 FQNEAQ (reference sequence). The germline V and J ends were trimmed by 2 bases and 0 bases, with 5 bases remaining between them. The CDR3 sequence is CASSLSSSYEQYF. The CDR3 DNA follows: TGTGCCAGCAGCTTATCGAGCTCCTACGAGCAGTACTTC. Drawing the rest from reference TRBV7-9 and TRBJ2-7, the complete variable domain is DTGVSQNPRHKITKRGQNVTFRCDPISEHNRLYWYRQTLGQGPEFLTYFQNEAQLEKSRLLSDRFSAERPKGSFSTLEIQRTEQGDSAMYLCASSLSSSYEQYFGPGTRLTVT.

This clonotype was observed a few times. This chain joins TRBV5-1 and TRBJ2-7; D gene unclear. V was trimmed by 5 bases and J by 1 base, leaving 10 bases between them. The CDR3 extends over 13 amino acids. Germline CDR1 SGHRS, CDR2 YFSETQ. For the CDR3, the DNA is TGCGCCAGCAGTGCGGTAACTTCCTACGAGCAGTACTTC. Encoded protein: CASSAVTSYEQYF.

The V gene is TRBV11-1, the J gene TRBJ2-7; a weak D match, TRBD1 (7 bases). V was clipped by 7 bases and J by 5 bases, with 15 bases between them. Germline V gives CDR1 SGHAT, CDR2 FQDESV (reference sequence). This CDR3 has 13 residues. The CDR3 loop reads CASIGQGEDEQYF. CDR3 coding DNA: TGTGCCAGCATAGGCCAGGGGGAGGACGAGCAGTACTTC.

This clonotype was seen many times. The chain joins TRBV29-1 to TRBJ1-2; D is unresolved. The germline V gene encodes CDR1 SQVTM and CDR2 ANQGSEA. CDR3 length: 10 residues. Trimming pared 3 bases from V and 4 bases from J, leaving 3 bases between. The CDR3 protein is CSVDSYGYTF. The DNA for the CDR3 is TGCAGCGTTGACAGCTATGGCTACACCTTC.

The sample holds a few counts of this clonotype. V usage is TRBV11-2 and J usage is TRBJ2-7; possible D gene TRBD2, 6 bases. The CDR3 is made up of 15 amino acids. CDR1 is SGHAT, CDR2 FQNNGV, per germline. The V end lost 0 bases, the J end lost 1 base, and 10 bases lay between the germline ends. Here the CDR3 reads CASSLERETSYEQYF. The CDR3 DNA reads TGTGCCAGCAGCTTAGAACGGGAGACATCCTACGAGCAGTACTTC. Full variable domain (rest looked up from reference TRBV11-2 and TRBJ2-7): EAGVAQSPRYKIIEKRQSVAFWCNPISGHATLYWYQQILGQGPKLLIQFQNNGVVDDSQLPKDRFSAERLKGVDSTLKIQPAKLEDSAVYLCASSLERETSYEQYFGPGTRLTVT.

This clonotype was seen repeatedly, ten times or more. This sequence joins TRBV7-9 and TRBJ1-2, with D maybe TRBD1 (5 bases). V was clipped by 5 bases and J by 5 bases, with 12 bases between them. CDR3 length: 13 residues. Germline V gives CDR1 SEHNR, CDR2 FQNEAQ (reference sequence). CDR3: CASSVTVPYGYTF. As DNA, the CDR3 is TGTGCCAGCAGCGTGACAGTTCCTTATGGCTACACCTTC. The full variable domain, rest sourced from reference TRBV7-9 and TRBJ1-2, is DTGVSQNPRHKITKRGQNVTFRCDPISEHNRLYWYRQTLGQGPEFLTYFQNEAQLEKSRLLSDRFSAERPKGSFSTLEIQRTEQGDSAMYLCASSVTVPYGYTFGSGTRLTVV.

The table lists this clonotype with a few counts. This rearrangement joins TRBV19 to TRBJ1-1; D is undetermined. V was clipped by 8 bases and J by 3 bases, with 10 bases between them. The CDR3 contains 12 residues. The V gene's germline CDR1 is LNHDA and CDR2 SQIVND (reference sequence). The CDR3 sequence: CASDGIYTEAFF. The DNA of the CDR3 is TGTGCCAGTGACGGAATTTACACTGAAGCTTTCTTT.

This clonotype was seen just once. The chain couples TRBV29-1 to TRBJ2-1; perhaps TRBD2 as D (5 bases). Germline CDR1 is SQVTM and CDR2 is ANQGSEA. The CDR3 spans 15 residues. V lost 3 bases and J 8 bases, leaving 20 bases between the germline ends. The CDR3 sequence: CSVEEVASKKDEQFF. In DNA form, the CDR3 reads TGCAGCGTTGAGGAGGTGGCGTCTAAAAAGGATGAGCAGTTCTTC.

This clonotype was observed a few times. The V and J genes are TRBV20-1 and TRBJ2-3; 8 nucleotides agree with TRBD2. Germline V gene data show CDR1 as DFQATT and CDR2 as SNEGSKA (reference sequence). This CDR3 has 14 residues. The trim removed 5 bases at V and 6 bases at J, leaving 10 bases unmatched. The DNA for the CDR3 is TGCAGTGCTTACCGGGCGGGAGGAGCTGATACGCAGTATTTT. Its translation is CSAYRAGGADTQYF.

This clonotype has just a few counts. CDR3 sequence (DNA): TGTGCCAGCAGCCCCCGGGACTTCTACGAGCAGTTCTTC. It codes for CASSPRDFYEQFF. The chain employs TRBV7-2 and TRBJ2-1; D possibly corresponds to TRBD2 (6 bases). V gave up 5 bases and J gave up 10 bases, with 15 bases separating them. The CDR3 runs to 13 residues. The germline CDR1 and CDR2 sequences are SGHTA and FQGNSA.

This clonotype has at least ten counts. CDR3 sequence (DNA): TGTGCCAGCGCCAGTGGTAGCGGGCAAGAGACCCAGTACTTC. It specifies CASASGSGQETQYF. The chain joins TRBV6-2 or TRBV6-3 to TRBJ2-5; 7 bases map to TRBD2. V was pared by 8 bases and J by 2 bases, with 8 bases of the junction left unmatched. The germline CDR1 and CDR2 sequences are MNHEY and SVGEGT. The CDR3 runs 14 residues.

This clonotype was found a few times. V usage is TRBV27 and J usage is TRBJ2-4, with D unclear. Germline V gene lookup returns CDR1 MNHEY and CDR2 SMNVEV (reference sequence). Trimming removed 5 bases at V and 9 bases at J, with 14 bases between. The CDR3 covers 13 residues. The CDR3 DNA sequence: TGTGCCAGCAGTCCCAGGTGGCCCACCATTCAGTACTTC. Translating it yields CASSPRWPTIQYF.